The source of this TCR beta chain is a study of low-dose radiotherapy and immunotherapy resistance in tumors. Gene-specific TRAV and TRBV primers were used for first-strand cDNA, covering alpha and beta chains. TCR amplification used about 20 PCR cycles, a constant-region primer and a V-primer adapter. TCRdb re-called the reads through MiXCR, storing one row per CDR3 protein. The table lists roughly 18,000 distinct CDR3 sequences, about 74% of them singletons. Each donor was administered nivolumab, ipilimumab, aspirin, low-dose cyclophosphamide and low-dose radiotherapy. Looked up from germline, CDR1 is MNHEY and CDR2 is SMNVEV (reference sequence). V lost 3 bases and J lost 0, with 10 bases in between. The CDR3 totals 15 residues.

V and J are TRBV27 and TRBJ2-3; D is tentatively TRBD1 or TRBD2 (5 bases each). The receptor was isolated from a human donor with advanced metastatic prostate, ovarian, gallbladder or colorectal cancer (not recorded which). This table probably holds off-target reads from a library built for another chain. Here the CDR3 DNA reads TGTGCCAGCAGTTTTAGGGACCGCAGCACAGATACGCAGTATTTT. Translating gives CASSFRDRSTDTQYF.